This T cell receptor beta chain was sequenced in a study of T-cell memory formation after mild COVID-19. Whole-study results and caveats: Cross-reactive memory apparently joined, as some responding clones appeared in pre-infection memory.

In the case of this clonotype: The antigen is not known.

CDR1 and CDR2 from the germline V gene are MNHEY and SMNVEV (reference sequence). There are 15 residues in the CDR3. The J segment lost 4 bases and the V segment lost 5 bases, leaving 5 bases of the junction unmatched. TCRdb reanalysed the 5' RACE reads using MiXCR and keeps one entry per CDR3 protein. The repertoire includes roughly 600,000 distinct CDR3 sequences, around 17% of them detected once, and around 12% sits in the top ten. The chain combines TRBV27 with TRBJ1-2; the match to TRBD1 covers 12 bases. The sequenced material came from PBMCs or a T cell subset sorted from them (not recorded which). This clonotype was obtained from an adult woman who had mild COVID-19 (a few samples of this study predate the infection). Cell type and time point are not known. Here the CDR3 DNA reads TGTGCCAGCAGTGCGGGACAGGGGGCCTTCTATGGCTACACCTTC. Translating gives CASSAGQGAFYGYTF.